This TCR beta chain was identified in a study of T-cell reconstitution after alpha-beta-depleted transplantation in children. General observations from the study: Recipient T cells and thymic progenitors that survived gave rise to the high TCRbeta diversity observed at day 60 in some patients.

This CDR3 is 14 amino acids long. The germline V and J ends were trimmed by 7 bases and 1 base, with 13 bases remaining between them. Germline V gene lookup returns CDR1 SGHAT and CDR2 FQNNGV. Preparation of the TCRbeta library was carried out with unique molecular identifiers. MiXCR was run by TCRdb on the PCR reads, yielding one entry per CDR3 protein. The sample includes some 830,000 distinct CDR3 sequences, roughly 15% of them seen just once. Notes on this clonotype: Its antigen remains unknown.

The chain joins TRBV11-2 to TRBJ1-2; D not resolved. The sample was PBMCs, mostly from graft donor cells, taken 360 days after TCRalphabeta/CD19-depleted stem cell transplant. This sequence was found in a male patient younger than 18 who had a stem cell transplant for acute lymphoblastic leukemia, so the T cells may come from the graft donor. The CDR3 here is CASTPIRGNYGYTF. The CDR3, as DNA: TGTGCCAGCACCCCAATCCGGGGTAACTATGGCTACACCTTC.